This TCR beta chain is drawn from a study of blood T cells in healthy people across ages. Study-level results: In long-lived donors, naive CD4+ cell counts and diversity exceeded those of aged donors.

Donors each provided 9.5 to 10 milliliters of peripheral blood. Primed by a sample-barcoded 5' primer and a J-beta primer mix, a second PCR proceeded for roughly 6 to 12 cycles. A single record per CDR3 protein comes from TCRdb applying MiXCR to the 5' RACE reads. The table includes over 1,500,000 distinct CDR3 sequences, approximately 50% detected once. To note about this clonotype: Its cognate antigen is unknown.

There are 14 residues in the CDR3. The V gene end was trimmed by 4 bases and the J gene end by 7 bases; junction bases not matched to a gene: 9. CDR1 SGHDT and CDR2 YYEEEE come from the germline V gene. The chain combines TRBV5-6 with TRBJ1-1; the match to TRBD1 covers 8 bases. This TCR derives from a woman in her forties in good health. Sequencing was performed on blood. This CDR3 is CASSPTRGHREAFF. CDR3 nucleotide sequence: TGTGCCAGCAGCCCAACCAGGGGGCACCGTGAAGCTTTCTTT.